Listed here are 20 T cell receptor beta chains from one sample, sequenced in a study of blood T cell repertoires in COVID-19. TCRdb's table, derived via immunoSEQ multiplex PCR, lists solely in-frame clones and lacks some. The table shows about 400,000 clones, with 89% occurring only once. The sequencing sample was made of peripheral blood. The receptors were gathered from a man aged 35 to 55 with acute or convalescent COVID-19.

The chain couples TRBV27 to TRBJ1-5; 10 nucleotides agree with TRBD1. The CDR3 is 14 amino acids. CDR1 and CDR2 from the germline V gene are MNHEY and SMNVEV (reference sequence). Trimming at V came to 6 bases and at J to 11 bases, leaving 10 bases not matched to a gene. CDR3 sequence: CASRATGGGMAQHF. DNA for the CDR3: TGTGCCAGCAGGGCGACAGGGGGCGGGATGGCCCAGCATTTT.

Note on this clone: The junction and the germline gene differ at one end; a read error may be behind it. The chain combines TRBV12-3 or TRBV12-4 with TRBJ1-4; TRBD1 might be the D (6 bases). CDR3 length: 11 amino acids. The CDR3 DNA is TGTGCCAGCAGTTTAGAGCCGACGGGACATTTT. Translated, it gives CASSLEPTGHF.

The rearrangement uses TRBV13 and TRBJ1-3; D is uncertain. Trimming shortened V by 2 bases and J by 5 bases, and 16 bases separated the two germline ends. The CDR3 sequence is 16 residues long. CDR1 is PRHDT and CDR2 is FYEKMQ in the germline V gene (reference sequence). The CDR3 loop reads CASSLNRAPDRNTIYF. DNA of the CDR3: TGTGCCAGCAGCTTAAATCGAGCGCCAGACCGAAACACCATATATTTT. The complete variable domain, with remaining parts taken from reference TRBV13 and TRBJ1-3, reads AAGVIQSPRHLIKEKRETATLKCYPIPRHDTVYWYQQGPGQDPQFLISFYEKMQSDKGSIPDRFSAQQFSDYHSELNMSSLELGDSALYFCASSLNRAPDRNTIYFGEGSWLTVV.

This clone appeared once. The chain employs TRBV2 and TRBJ1-4, with D hard to call. This CDR3 region has 13 residues. Looked up from germline, CDR1 is SNHLY and CDR2 is FYNNEI. Trimming pared 10 bases from V and 4 bases from J, leaving 13 bases between. The CDR3 here is CATGGQSNEKLFF. CDR3 in DNA: TGTGCCACAGGAGGGCAGAGTAATGAAAAACTGTTTTTT.

The chain employs TRBV28 and TRBJ2-2, with D maybe TRBD2 (5 bases). The CDR3 contains 14 residues. Germline V lookup: CDR1 MDHEN, CDR2 SYDVKM. The V gene lost 6 bases and the J gene lost 5 bases, with 13 bases spanning the gap. The CDR3 loop reads CASSHRRRTGELFF. The CDR3 DNA reads as TGTGCCAGCAGCCATAGGAGGAGGACCGGGGAGCTGTTTTTT.

The chain links TRBV6-4 to TRBJ2-7, with TRBD1 identical over 7 bases. The V and J ends lost 5 bases and 5 bases, in that order; junction bases with no gene match: 6. CDR1 MRHNA and CDR2 SNTAGT come from the germline V gene. The CDR3 sequence is 13 residues long. DNA of the CDR3: TGTGCCAGCAGTCGACAGGGAATCGACGAGCAGTACTTC. Its protein product is CASSRQGIDEQYF.

The V and J genes are TRBV30 and TRBJ2-1; D possibly corresponds to TRBD2 (5 bases). The CDR3 is 13 residues long. Trimming pared 4 bases from V and 2 bases from J, leaving 9 bases between. Looked up from germline, CDR1 is GTSNPN and CDR2 is SVGIG (reference sequence). CDR3 in DNA: TGTGCCTGGAATACGGAGGCCTACAATGAGCAGTTCTTC. It is translated as CAWNTEAYNEQFF. Supplemented by reference TRBV30 and TRBJ2-1, the full variable domain reads SQTIHQWPATLVQPVGSPLSLECTVEGTSNPNLYWYRQAAGRGLQLLFYSVGIGQISSEVPQNLSASRPQDRQFILSSKKLLLSDSGFYLCAWNTEAYNEQFFGPGTRLTVL.

V is TRBV5-1 and J is TRBJ1-3; D remains ambiguous. The CDR3 is 16 amino acids. Germline assignment: CDR1 SGHRS and CDR2 YFSETQ. Trimming removed 6 bases at V and 2 bases at J, with 18 bases between. The CDR3 DNA follows: TGCGCCAGCACCCCAACTGCGGGGTCTGCTGGAAACACCATATATTTT. This codes for CASTPTAGSAGNTIYF.

This chain connects TRBV27 to TRBJ1-2, with D perhaps TRBD1 (5 bases). The CDR3 loop spans 14 amino acids. With 6 bases removed from V and 5 bases from J, the gap between germline ends came to 16 bases. CDR1 and CDR2 (germline): MNHEY, SMNVEV (reference sequence). This chain's CDR3 is CASRRVTGVYGYTF. DNA for the CDR3: TGTGCCAGCAGACGAGTAACGGGGGTTTATGGCTACACCTTC.

The chain links TRBV18 to TRBJ2-1, with TRBD1 matching 9 bases. The CDR3 totals 15 residues. Germline lookup yields CDR1 KGHSH and CDR2 LQKENI. With 1 base clipped from V and 2 bases from J, the junction kept 0 bases outside the gene matches. The CDR3 region is CASSPRQGAYNEQFF. The CDR3 coding sequence is TGTGCCAGCTCACCACGACAGGGGGCCTACAATGAGCAGTTCTTC.

The chain combines TRBV10-3 with TRBJ2-1; a weak D match, TRBD1 (6 bases). V dropped 3 bases and J dropped 0 bases, with 12 bases sitting between them. Germline loops: CDR1 ENHRY, CDR2 SYGVKD. This CDR3 has 16 residues. This CDR3 is CAISDPQGSSYNEQFF. CDR3 nucleotides: TGTGCCATCAGTGACCCTCAGGGGAGCTCCTACAATGAGCAGTTCTTC.

The gene calls are TRBV19 and TRBJ1-1; D might be TRBD1 (6 bases). This CDR3 has 14 residues. The ends were cut back, 10 bases at V and 1 base at J, with 16 bases in the middle. CDR1 and CDR2 (germline): LNHDA, SQIVND (reference sequence). The CDR3 here is CAIRPDRSNTEAFF. For the CDR3, the DNA is TGTGCCATCAGACCCGACAGGTCGAACACTGAAGCTTTCTTT.

Points on this clone: Given the absence of the conserved phenylalanine or tryptophan at the CDR3 end, a read error is likely. The DNA is left out, because the CDR3 cannot be placed on it with certainty; the CDR3 is given as TCRdb lists it. The rearrangement uses TRBV25-1 and TRBJ1-1; TRBD1 is taken as the D call from the table, unchecked against the DNA. The germline CDR1 and CDR2 sequences are MGHDK and SYGVNS. The CDR3 is made up of 10 amino acids, end residues included. The CDR3 protein is CASSLSTGGV.

The chain uses TRBV9 and TRBJ2-7; 11 positions match TRBD2. Germline assignment: CDR1 SGDLS and CDR2 YYNGEE. The length of the CDR3 is 15 residues. Trimming at V came to 4 bases and at J to 3 bases, leaving 6 bases not matched to a gene. The CDR3 DNA reads as TGTGCCAGCAGCACCCTAGCGGGGGGATTCTACGAGCAGTACTTC. It is translated as CASSTLAGGFYEQYF.

The chain employs TRBV3-1 (or the pseudogene TRBV3-2) and TRBJ2-1, with 12 bases fitting TRBD2. V shed 0 bases and J 5 bases; nucleotides not matched to a gene: 8. The germline V gene encodes CDR1 LGHDT and CDR2 YNNKEL (reference sequence). The CDR3 contains 18 residues. Written as DNA, the CDR3 is TGTGCCAGCAGCCAAGATCGACTAGCGGGAGTGAGAAACAATGAGCAGTTCTTC. Encoded protein: CASSQDRLAGVRNNEQFF.

Note on this clone: Mismatch with germline at one junction end may stem from a read error. This chain joins TRBV24-1 and TRBJ1-5; no clear D gene. Germline V gives CDR1 KGHDR, CDR2 SFDVKD. This CDR3 comprises 14 residues. In DNA form, the CDR3 reads TGTGCCACCGGTGATTACGGAGTACATCAGCCCCAGCATTTT. Translation gives CATGDYGVHQPQHF.

The chain joins TRBV6-6 to TRBJ2-7, with D maybe TRBD1 (6 bases). Trimming cost V 5 bases and J 7 bases, with 18 bases left between them. This CDR3 has 14 amino acids. Per germline, CDR1 MNHNY and CDR2 SVGAGI (reference sequence). The CDR3 sequence: CASSAGTPPGEQYF. Written as DNA, the CDR3 is TGTGCCAGCAGTGCCGGGACACCCCCTGGTGAGCAGTACTTC.

The chain combines TRBV10-3 with TRBJ2-2; 9 bases match TRBD1. The CDR3 is 14 amino acids. Per the germline V gene, CDR1 is ENHRY and CDR2 is SYGVKD. The trim removed 7 bases at V and 5 bases at J, leaving 5 bases unmatched. CDR3 bases: TGTGCCATCACTCAGGACAGGGGTACCGGGGAGCTGTTTTTT. Translation: CAITQDRGTGELFF.

J is TRBJ2-7 and V is TRBV12-2; the DNA was not compared with TRBD1, the D call given in the table. TRBV12-2 is given as a pseudogene. This CDR3 is 12 amino acids long. This CDR3 reads CASRPPPRDTSV. The CDR3 DNA follows: TGTGCAAGTCGCCCCCCCCCGCGAGACACCTCGGTC.

The rearrangement uses TRBV27 and TRBJ1-2; TRBD1 is a possible D gene (5 bases). V was trimmed by 3 bases and J by 4 bases, leaving 15 bases between them. CDR3 length equals 15 residues. In germline, CDR1 is MNHEY, CDR2 SMNVEV (reference sequence). CDR3 loop: CASSLGGGSGYGYTF. CDR3 nucleotides: TGTGCCAGCAGTTTGGGGGGAGGGAGTGGCTATGGCTACACCTTC.